Here is one T cell receptor beta chain with its context. Its antigen remains unknown. Partitioning of CD4+ cells yielded a CD45RA+ naive subset and a CD45RA-negative memory subset. The sample belongs to a study of shared clonotypes between healthy human individuals. Study-wide results and limits: Represented diversity, genetic and exposure-history alike, was limited by few donors.

Profiling relied on immunoSEQ multiplex PCR, and the TCRdb table lists in-frame clones only, not all of them. Altogether 900,000 to 1,200,000 clones are present, 78% being singletons, with the ten largest covering 0.6% to 0.7%. The length of the CDR3 is 18 residues. From germline, CDR1 is KGHSH and CDR2 LQKENI. The germline V and J ends were trimmed by 0 bases and 0 bases, with 15 bases remaining between them. V and J are TRBV18 and TRBJ1-3; D might be TRBD1 (5 bases). Input material: memory CD4+ T cells from PBMCs. Regarding subset: CD45RA-negative fraction. This clonotype was obtained from a man aged 18 to 30 in good health. Some clones in this sample may be carry-over from other donors' samples. The CDR3 protein is CASSPPSIAGTSGNTIYF. The DNA of the CDR3 is TGTGCCAGCTCACCACCCAGTATTGCGGGGACCTCTGGAAACACCATATATTTT.